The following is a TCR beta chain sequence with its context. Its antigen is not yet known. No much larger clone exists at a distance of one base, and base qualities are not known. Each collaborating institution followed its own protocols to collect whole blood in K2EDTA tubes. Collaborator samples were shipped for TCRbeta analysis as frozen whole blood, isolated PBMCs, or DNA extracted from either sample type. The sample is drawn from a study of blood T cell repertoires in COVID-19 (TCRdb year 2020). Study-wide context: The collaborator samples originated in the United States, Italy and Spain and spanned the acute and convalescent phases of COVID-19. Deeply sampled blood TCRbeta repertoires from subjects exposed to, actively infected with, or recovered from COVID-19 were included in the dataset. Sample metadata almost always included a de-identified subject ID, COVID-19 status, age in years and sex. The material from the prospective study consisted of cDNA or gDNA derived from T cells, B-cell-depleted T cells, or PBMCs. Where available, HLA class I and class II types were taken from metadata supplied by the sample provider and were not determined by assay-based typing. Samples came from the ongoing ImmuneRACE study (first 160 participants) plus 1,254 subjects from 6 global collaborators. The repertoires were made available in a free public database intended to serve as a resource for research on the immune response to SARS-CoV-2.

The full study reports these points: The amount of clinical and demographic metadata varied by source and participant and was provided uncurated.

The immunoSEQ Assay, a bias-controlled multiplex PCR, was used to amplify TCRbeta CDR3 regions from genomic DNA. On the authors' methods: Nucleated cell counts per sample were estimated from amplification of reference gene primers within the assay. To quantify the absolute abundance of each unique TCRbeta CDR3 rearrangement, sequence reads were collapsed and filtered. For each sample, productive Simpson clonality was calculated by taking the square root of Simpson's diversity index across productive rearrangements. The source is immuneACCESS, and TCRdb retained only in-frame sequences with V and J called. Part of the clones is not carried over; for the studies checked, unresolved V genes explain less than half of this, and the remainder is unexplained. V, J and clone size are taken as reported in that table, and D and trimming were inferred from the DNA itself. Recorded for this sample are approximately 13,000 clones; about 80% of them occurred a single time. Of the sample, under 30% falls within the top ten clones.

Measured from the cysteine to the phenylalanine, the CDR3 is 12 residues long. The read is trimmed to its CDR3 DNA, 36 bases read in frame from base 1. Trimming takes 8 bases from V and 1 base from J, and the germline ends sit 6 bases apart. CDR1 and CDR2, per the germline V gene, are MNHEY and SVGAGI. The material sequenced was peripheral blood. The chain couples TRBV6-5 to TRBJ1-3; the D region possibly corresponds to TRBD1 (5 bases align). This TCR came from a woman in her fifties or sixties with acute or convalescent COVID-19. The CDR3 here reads CASRGSGNTIYF. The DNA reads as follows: TGTGCCAGCCGGGGGTCTGGAAACACCATATATTTT.